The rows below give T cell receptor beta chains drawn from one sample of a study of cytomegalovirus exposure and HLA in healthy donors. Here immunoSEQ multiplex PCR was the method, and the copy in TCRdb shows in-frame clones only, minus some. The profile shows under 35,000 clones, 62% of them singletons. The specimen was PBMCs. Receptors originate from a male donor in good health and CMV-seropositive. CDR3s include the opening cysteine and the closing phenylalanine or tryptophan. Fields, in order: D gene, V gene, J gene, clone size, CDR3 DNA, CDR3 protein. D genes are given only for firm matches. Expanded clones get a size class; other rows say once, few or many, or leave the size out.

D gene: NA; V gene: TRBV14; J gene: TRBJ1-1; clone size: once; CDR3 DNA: TGTGCCAGCAGCCAAGACTTTAAAATTGGCGGAAGGGAGACTGAAGCTTTCTTT; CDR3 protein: CASSQDFKIGGRETEAFF
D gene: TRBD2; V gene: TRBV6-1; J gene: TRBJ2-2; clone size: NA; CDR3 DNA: TGTGCCACCCGGGGGGCGAACACCGGGGAGCTGTTTTTT; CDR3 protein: CATRGANTGELFF
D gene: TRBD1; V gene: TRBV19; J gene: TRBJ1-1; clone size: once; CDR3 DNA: TGTGCCAGTAGTAGACAGGGGGTTAACACTGAAGCTTTCTTT; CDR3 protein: CASSRQGVNTEAFF
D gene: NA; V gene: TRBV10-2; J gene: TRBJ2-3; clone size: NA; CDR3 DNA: TGCGCCAGCAGTGAAAACCCTTTCGGGAGCACAGATACGCAGTATTTT; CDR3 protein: CASSENPFGSTDTQYF
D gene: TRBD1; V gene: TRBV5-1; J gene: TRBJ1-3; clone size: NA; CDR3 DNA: TGCGCCAGCCGCCCACAGGGGAACTCTGGAAACACCATATATTTT; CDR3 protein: CASRPQGNSGNTIYF
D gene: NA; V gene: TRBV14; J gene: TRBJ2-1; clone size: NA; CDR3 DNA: TGTGCCAGCAGCTGGAGACCAGGGGTTGTGAAGGAGCAGTTCTTC; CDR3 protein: CASSWRPGVVKEQFF
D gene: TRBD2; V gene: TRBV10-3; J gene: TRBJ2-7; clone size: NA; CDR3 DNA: TGTGCCAGCGGGAGGCGAAGGGTCGAGCAGTACTTC; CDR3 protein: CASGRRRVEQYF
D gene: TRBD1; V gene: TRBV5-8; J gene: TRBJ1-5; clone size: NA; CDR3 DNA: TGTGCCAGCAGCTCCCCATACACGGGAATGACAGGGAGTCAGCCCCAGCATTTT; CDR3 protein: CASSSPYTGMTGSQPQHF
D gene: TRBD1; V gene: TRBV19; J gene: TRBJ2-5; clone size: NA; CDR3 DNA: TGTGCCAGTAGCCCCCCGGGACAGACAAAGACCCAGTACTTC; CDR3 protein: CASSPPGQTKTQYF
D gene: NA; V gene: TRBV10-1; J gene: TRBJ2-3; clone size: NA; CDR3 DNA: TGCGCCAGCAGTGAGTTTCCGGGGTTCGGCACAGATACGCAGTATTTT; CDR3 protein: CASSEFPGFGTDTQYF
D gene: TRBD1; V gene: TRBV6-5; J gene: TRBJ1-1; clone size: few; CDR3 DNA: TGTGCCAGCAAGAGCCATGGCACAGGGGACACTGAAGCTTTCTTT; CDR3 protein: CASKSHGTGDTEAFF
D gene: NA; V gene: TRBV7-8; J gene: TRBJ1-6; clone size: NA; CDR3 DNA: TGTGCCAGCAGCTCCCGGGTCGGACAGATTAATTCACCCCTCCACTTT; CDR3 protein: CASSSRVGQINSPLHF
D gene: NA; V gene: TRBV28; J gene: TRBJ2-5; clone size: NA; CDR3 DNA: TGTGCCAGCACCGTGACCCGGGAGGAGACCCAGTACTTC; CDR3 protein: CASTVTREETQYF
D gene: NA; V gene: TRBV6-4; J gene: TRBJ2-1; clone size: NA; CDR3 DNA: TGTGCCAGCAGTCCCAACGGTTACAATGAGCAGTTCTTC; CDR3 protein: CASSPNGYNEQFF
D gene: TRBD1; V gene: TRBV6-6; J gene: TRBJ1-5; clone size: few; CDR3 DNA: TGTGCCTCAAGGGGGCCCAATCAGCCCCAGCATTTT; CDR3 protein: CASRGPNQPQHF
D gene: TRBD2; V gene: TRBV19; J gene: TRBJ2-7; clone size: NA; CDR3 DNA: TGTGCCAGTAGTATTGAAATAGCGGGAGCGAATGAGCAGTACTTC; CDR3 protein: CASSIEIAGANEQYF
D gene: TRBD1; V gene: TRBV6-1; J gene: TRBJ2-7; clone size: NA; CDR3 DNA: TGTGCCAGCAGTGGCACAGGGGGAGCGGACGAGCAGTACTTC; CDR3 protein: CASSGTGGADEQYF
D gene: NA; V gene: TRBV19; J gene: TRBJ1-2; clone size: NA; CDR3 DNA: TGTGCCCGCGCCTTGGGGGGGAAATATGGCTACACCTTC; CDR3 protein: CARALGGKYGYTF
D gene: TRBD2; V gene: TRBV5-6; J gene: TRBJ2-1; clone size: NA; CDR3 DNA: TGTGCCAGCAGCTTGGCCGGACTAGCGAGCTACAATGAGCAGTTCTTC; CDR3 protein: CASSLAGLASYNEQFF
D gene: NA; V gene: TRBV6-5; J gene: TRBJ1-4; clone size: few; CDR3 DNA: TGTGCCAGCAGCACCGGGTGGGAAAAACTGTTTTTT; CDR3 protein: CASSTGWEKLFF
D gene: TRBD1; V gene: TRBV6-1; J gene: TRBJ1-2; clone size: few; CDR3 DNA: TGTGCCAGCAGTGAAGATACAGGGGGGGGCTATGGCTACACCTTC; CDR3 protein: CASSEDTGGGYGYTF
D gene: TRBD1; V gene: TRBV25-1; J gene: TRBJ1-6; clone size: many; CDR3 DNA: TGTGCCAGCAGGAAGCAGGGGGCGTCGGGTAATTCACCCCTCCACTTT; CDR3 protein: CASRKQGASGNSPLHF
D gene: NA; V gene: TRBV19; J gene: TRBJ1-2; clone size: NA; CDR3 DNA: TGTGCCAGTAGTACTCACAGGGTTTCAGATGGCTACACCTTC; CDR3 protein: CASSTHRVSDGYTF
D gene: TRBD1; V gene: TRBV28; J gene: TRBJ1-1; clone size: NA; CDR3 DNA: TGTGCCAGCAGTCCCACGACAGGGGCGGAAGCTTTCTTT; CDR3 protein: CASSPTTGAEAFF
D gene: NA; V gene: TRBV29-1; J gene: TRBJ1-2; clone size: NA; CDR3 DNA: TGCAGCCCGGGGGGAGCGAACTATGGCTACACCTTC; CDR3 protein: CSPGGANYGYTF
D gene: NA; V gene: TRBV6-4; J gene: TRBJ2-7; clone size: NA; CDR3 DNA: TGTGCCAGCAGTGACCTATGGACAGGGAGGGCTATCTACGAGCAGTACTTC; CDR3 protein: CASSDLWTGRAIYEQYF
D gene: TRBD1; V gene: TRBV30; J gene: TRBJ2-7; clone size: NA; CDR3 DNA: TGTGCCTGGAGTGTAGGGGGCGGATCCTACGAGCAGTACTTC; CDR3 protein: CAWSVGGGSYEQYF
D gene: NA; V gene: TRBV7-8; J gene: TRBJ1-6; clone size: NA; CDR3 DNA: TGTGCCAGCAGCTTAGCGTCGGGGAATAATTCACCCCTCCACTTT; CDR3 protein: CASSLASGNNSPLHF
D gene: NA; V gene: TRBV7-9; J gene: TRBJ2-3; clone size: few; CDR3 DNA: TGTGCCAGCAGCTCCCCTAGGAAGGCGGGGGCGAACCATGATACGCAGTATTTT; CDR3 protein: CASSSPRKAGANHDTQYF